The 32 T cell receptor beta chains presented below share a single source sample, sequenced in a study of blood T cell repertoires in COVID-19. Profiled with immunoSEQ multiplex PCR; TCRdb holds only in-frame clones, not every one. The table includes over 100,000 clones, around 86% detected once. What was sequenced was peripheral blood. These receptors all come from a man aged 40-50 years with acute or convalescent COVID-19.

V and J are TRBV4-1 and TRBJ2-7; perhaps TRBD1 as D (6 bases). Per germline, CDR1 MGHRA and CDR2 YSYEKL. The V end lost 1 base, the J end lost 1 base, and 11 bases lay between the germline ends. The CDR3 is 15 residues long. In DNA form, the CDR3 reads TGCGCCAGCAGCCAAGCCCATGGACAGTCCTACGAGCAGTACTTC. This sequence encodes CASSQAHGQSYEQYF.

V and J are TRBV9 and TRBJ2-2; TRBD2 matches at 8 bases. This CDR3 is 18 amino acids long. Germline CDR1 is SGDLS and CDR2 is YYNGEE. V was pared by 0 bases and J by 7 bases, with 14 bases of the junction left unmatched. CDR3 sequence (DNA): TGTGCCAGCAGCGTAGACCCCGCGAGCGGGGGTCGGTACGGGGAGCTGTTTTTT. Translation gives CASSVDPASGGRYGELFF.

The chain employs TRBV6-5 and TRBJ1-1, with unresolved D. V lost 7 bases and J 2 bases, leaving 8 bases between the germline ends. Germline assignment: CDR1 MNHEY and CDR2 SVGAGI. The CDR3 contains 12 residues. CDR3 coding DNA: TGTGCCAGCAACAGTCTCAACACTGAAGCTTTCTTT. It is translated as CASNSLNTEAFF.

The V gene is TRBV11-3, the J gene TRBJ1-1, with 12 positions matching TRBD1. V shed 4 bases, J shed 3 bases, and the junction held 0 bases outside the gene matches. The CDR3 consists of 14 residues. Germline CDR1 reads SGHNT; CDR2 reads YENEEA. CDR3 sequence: CASSWDRGHTEAFF. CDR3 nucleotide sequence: TGTGCCAGCAGCTGGGACAGGGGGCACACTGAAGCTTTCTTT.

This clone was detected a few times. The CDR3 spells CASSLTGTRGRGYTF. CDR3 in DNA: TGTGCCAGCAGCCTCACCGGGACCAGGGGAAGGGGCTACACCTTC. This chain uses TRBV6-5 with TRBJ1-2; D is perhaps TRBD1 (6 bases). Per germline, CDR1 MNHEY and CDR2 SVGAGI. CDR3 length equals 15 residues. V lost 6 bases and J lost 8, with 22 bases in between.

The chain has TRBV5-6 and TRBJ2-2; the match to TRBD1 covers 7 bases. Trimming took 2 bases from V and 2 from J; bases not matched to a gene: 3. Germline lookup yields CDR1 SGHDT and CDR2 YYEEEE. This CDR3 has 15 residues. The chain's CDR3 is CASSLRTGNTGELFF. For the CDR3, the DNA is TGTGCCAGCAGCTTACGGACAGGCAACACCGGGGAGCTGTTTTTT.

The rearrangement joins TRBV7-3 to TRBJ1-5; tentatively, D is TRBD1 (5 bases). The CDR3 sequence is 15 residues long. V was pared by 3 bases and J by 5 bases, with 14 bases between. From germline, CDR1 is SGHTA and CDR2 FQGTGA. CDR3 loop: CASSLLRENDQPQHF. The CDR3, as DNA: TGTGCCAGCAGCTTGCTCAGGGAAAACGATCAGCCCCAGCATTTT.

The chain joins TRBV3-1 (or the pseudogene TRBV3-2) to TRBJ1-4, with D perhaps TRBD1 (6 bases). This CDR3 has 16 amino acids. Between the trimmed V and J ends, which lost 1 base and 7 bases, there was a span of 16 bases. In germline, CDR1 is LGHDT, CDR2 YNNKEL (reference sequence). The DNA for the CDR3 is TGTGCCAGCAGCCAAGGTGCGAGGGGGAAGGGTGAAAAACTGTTTTTT. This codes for CASSQGARGKGEKLFF.

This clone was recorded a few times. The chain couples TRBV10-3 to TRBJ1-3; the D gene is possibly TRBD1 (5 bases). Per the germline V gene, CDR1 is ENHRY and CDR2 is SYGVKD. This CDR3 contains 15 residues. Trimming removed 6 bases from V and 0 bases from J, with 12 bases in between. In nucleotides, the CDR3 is TGTGCCATCAGCTCCCAGGGCCTCTCTGGAAACACCATATATTTT. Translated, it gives CAISSQGLSGNTIYF.

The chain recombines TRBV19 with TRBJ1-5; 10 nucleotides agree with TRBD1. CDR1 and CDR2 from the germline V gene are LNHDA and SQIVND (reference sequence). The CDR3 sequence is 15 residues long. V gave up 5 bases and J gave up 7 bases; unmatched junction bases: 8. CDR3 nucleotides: TGTGCCAGTAGTCTACGAGGGACAGGGGTGCAGCCCCAGCATTTT. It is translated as CASSLRGTGVQPQHF.

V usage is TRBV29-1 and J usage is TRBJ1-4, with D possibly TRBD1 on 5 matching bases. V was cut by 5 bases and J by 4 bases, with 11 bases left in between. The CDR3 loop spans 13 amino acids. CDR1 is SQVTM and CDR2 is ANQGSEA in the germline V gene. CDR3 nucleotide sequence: TGCAGCGTTCTGGGGCAGATTAATGAAAAACTGTTTTTT. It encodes CSVLGQINEKLFF.

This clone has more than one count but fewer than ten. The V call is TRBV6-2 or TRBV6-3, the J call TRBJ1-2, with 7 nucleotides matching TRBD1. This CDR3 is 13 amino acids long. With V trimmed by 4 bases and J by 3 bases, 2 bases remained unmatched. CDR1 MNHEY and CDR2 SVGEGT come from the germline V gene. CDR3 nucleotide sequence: TGTGCCAGCAGTTTTACAGGGGACTATGGCTACACCTTC. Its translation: CASSFTGDYGYTF.

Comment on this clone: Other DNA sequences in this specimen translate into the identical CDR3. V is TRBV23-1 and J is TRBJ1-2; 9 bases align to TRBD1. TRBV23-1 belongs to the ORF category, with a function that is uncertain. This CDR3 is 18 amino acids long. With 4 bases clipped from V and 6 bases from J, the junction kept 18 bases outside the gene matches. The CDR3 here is CASSPGEMRDRVLNGYTF. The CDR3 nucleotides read TGCGCCAGCAGTCCAGGGGAAATGCGGGACAGGGTTTTAAATGGCTACACCTTC.

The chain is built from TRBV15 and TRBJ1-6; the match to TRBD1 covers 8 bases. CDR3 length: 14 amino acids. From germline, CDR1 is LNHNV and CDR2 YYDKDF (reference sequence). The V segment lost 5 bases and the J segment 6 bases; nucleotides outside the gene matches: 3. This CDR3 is CATSRTGLNSPLHF. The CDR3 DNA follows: TGTGCCACCAGCCGGACAGGGCTTAATTCACCCCTCCACTTT.

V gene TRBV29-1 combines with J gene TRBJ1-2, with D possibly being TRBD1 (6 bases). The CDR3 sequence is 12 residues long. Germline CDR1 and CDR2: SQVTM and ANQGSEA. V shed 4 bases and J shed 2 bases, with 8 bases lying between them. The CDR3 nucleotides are TGCAGCGTTGGGCAGGGGAACTATGGCTACACCTTC. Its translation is CSVGQGNYGYTF.

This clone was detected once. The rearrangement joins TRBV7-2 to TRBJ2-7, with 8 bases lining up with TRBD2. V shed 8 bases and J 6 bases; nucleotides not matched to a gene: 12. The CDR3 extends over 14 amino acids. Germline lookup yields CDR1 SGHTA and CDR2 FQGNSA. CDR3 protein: CASGTGGTFAEQYF. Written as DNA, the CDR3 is TGTGCCAGCGGAACGGGGGGGACTTTCGCCGAGCAGTACTTC.

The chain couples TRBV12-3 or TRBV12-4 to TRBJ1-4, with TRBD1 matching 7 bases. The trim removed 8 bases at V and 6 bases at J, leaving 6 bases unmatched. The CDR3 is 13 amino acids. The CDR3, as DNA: TGTGCCAGCGGGCGGACAGGTGATGAAAAACTGTTTTTT. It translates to CASGRTGDEKLFF.

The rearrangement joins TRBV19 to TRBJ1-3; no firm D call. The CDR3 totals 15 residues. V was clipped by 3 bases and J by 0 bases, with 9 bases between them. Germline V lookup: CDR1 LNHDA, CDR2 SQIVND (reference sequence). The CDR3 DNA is TGTGCCAGTAGTATTGAGGGAACCTCTGGAAACACCATATATTTT. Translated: CASSIEGTSGNTIYF.

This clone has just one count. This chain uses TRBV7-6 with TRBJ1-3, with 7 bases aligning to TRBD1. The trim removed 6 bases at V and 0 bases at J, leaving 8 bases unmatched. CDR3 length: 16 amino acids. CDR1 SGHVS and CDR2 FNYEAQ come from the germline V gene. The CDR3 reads CASSFLGQSSGNTIYF. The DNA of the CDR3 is TGTGCCAGCAGTTTTCTGGGACAGAGCTCTGGAAACACCATATATTTT.

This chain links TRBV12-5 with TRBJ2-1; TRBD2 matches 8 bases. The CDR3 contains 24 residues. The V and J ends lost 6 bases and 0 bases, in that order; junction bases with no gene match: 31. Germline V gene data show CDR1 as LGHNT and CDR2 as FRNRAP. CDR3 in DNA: TGTGCTAGTGGAAGATTACCGGGACTAGTATACGGGATATCGAATTCGAGCTCCTACAATGAGCAGTTCTTC. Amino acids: CASGRLPGLVYGISNSSSYNEQFF. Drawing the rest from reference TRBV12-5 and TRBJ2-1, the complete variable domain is DARVTQTPRHKVTEMGQEVTMRCQPILGHNTVFWYRQTMMQGLELLAYFRNRAPLDDSGMPKDRFSAEMPDATLATLKIQPSEPRDSAVYFCASGRLPGLVYGISNSSSYNEQFFGPGTRLTVL.

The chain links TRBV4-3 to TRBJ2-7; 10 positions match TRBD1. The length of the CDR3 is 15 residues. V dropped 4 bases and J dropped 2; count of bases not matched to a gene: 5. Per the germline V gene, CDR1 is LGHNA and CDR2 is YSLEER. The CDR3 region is CASSPRDRGPYEQYF. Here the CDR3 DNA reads TGCGCCAGCAGCCCCCGGGACAGGGGACCCTACGAGCAGTACTTC.

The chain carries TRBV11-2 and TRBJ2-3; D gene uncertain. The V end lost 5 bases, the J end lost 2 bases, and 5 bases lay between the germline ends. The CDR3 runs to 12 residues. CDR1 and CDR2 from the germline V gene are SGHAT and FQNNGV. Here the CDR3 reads CASSQNTDTQYF. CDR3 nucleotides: TGTGCCAGCAGCCAAAACACAGATACGCAGTATTTT.

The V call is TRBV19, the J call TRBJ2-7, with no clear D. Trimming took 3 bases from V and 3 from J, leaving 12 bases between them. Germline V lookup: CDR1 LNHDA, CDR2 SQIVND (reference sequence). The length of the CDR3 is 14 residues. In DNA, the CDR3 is TGTGCCAGTAGTATCGCCAGCGACCACTACGAGCAGTACTTC. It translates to CASSIASDHYEQYF.

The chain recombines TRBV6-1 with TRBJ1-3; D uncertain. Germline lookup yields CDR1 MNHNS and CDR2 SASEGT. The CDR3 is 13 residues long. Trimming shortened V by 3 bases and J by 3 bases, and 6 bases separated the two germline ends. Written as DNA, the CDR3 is TGTGCCAGCAGTGAGGTCGGTGGAAACACCATATATTTT. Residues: CASSEVGGNTIYF.

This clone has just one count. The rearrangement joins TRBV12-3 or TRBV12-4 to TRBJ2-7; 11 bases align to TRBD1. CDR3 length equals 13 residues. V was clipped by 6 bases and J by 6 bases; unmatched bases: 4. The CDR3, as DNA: TGTGCCAGCAGCTCCGGACAGGGGGCCGAGCAGTACTTC. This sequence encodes CASSSGQGAEQYF.

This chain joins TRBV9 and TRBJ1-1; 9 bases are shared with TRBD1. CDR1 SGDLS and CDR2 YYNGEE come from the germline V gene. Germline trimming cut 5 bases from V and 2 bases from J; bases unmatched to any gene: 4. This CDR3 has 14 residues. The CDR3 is CASRPTGGNTEAFF. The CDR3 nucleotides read TGTGCCAGCAGACCGACAGGGGGTAACACTGAAGCTTTCTTT.

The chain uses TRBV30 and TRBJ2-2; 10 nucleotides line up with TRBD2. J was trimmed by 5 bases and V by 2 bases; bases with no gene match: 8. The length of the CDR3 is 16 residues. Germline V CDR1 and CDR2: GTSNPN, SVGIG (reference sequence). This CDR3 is CAWSQRGGVGTGELFF. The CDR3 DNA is TGTGCCTGGAGTCAGCGGGGGGGCGTTGGGACCGGGGAGCTGTTTTTT.

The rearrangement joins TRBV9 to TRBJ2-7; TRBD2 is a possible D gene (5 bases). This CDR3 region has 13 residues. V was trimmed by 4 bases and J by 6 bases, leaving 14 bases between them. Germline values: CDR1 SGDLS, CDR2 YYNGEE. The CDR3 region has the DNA TGTGCCAGCAGCACCACCCCGGGGTCCGAGCAGTACTTC. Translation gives CASSTTPGSEQYF.

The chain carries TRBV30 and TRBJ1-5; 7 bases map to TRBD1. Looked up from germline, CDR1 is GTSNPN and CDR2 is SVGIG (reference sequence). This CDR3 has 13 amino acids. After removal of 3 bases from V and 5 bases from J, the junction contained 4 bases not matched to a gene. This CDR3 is CAWSSGQDQPQHF. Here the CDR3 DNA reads TGTGCCTGGAGCTCAGGACAGGATCAGCCCCAGCATTTT.

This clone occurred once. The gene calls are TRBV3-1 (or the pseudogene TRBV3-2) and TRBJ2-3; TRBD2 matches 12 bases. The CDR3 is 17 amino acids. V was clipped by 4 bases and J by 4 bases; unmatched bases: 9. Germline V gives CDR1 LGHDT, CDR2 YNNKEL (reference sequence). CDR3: CASSPPTSGSRPDTQYF. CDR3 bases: TGTGCCAGCAGCCCGCCGACTAGCGGGAGTAGACCAGATACGCAGTATTTT.

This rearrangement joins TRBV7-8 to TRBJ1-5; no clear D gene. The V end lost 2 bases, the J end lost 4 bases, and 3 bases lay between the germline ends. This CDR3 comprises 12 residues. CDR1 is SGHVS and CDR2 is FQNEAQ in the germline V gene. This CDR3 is CASSLSNQPQHF. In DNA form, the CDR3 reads TGTGCCAGCAGCTTATCTAATCAGCCCCAGCATTTT.

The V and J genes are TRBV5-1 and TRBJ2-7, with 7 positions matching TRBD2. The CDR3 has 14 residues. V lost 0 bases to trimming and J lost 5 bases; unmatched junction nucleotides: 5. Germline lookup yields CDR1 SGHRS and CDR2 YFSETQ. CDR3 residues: CASSLGGTKDEQYF. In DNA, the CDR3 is TGCGCCAGCAGCTTGGGCGGGACTAAAGACGAGCAGTACTTC.